The TCR beta chain described here comes from a study of shared clonotypes between healthy human individuals (dated by TCRdb to the early 2020s). In terms of the full investigation: Three men and a couple of women, aged 18 to 49 years, made up the cohort. To estimate repertoire size and how much clonotype sharing occurs between individuals, the study deeply sequenced the blood TCR repertoires of five healthy adults. To increase sequencing depth and limit assay-specific biases, TCR repertoire library preparation and sequencing were carried out by different laboratories using diverse techniques. For each donor, CD4 naive and CD4 memory were each run on three plates, CD8 naive on two plates, and CD8 memory on one plate. Per donor, leukapheresis produced somewhere between about 0.85 and 8.9 billion PBMCs. Paper-wide results and their limitations: The small number of donors limited the genetic and exposure-history diversity represented. Pairwise subsampling indicated that sequencing depth was expected to affect the degree of clonotype sharing among donors. Rarefaction of sorted-subset datasets indicated incomplete sequencing despite the large sequencing depth. Sharing across several donors was observed for roughly 5% of naive CD4, 3.5% of naive CD8, over 2% of memory CD4, and roughly 0.4% of memory CD8 clonotypes. Compared with non-shared clonotypes, clonotypes shared by all four sorted-subset donors had higher generation probabilities. Sampling was limited to blood, and TCR repertoires in tissue likely differ from TCR repertoires in blood. Larger estimated clonotype richness was generally found for naive subsets than for memory subsets.

Using the deep immunoSEQ assay, TCR CDR3 regions were amplified from genomic DNA by multiplex PCR. Extracted genomic DNA from each cell subset was spread evenly across all wells of several immunoSEQ 96-well plates, with each plate serving as a replicate. Each replicate PCR for sorted subsets received roughly 0.2 ug genomic DNA, equal to tens of thousands of T cell genomes. The purified libraries were quantified using a Qubit 3.0 fluorometer, sized with a Bioanalyzer 2100, and then quantified again using the KAPA Library Quantification kit. A separate single-read 150-cycle Illumina NextSeq 550 flow cell was used to sequence each immunoSEQ 96-well plate. In the authors' own workflow: Because the immunoSEQ output included only junctional sequences and no quality scores, the filtering could not be the same as the filtering used for full-length reads. To assign V/J genes and CDR3, sequences were annotated using PyIR, a Python wrapper for IgBLAST v1.9, with IMGT germline references. Any read was removed if the V/J assignment was weak (E-value above 1e-6), the CDR3 was missing, or the read contained stop codons, out-of-frame junctions, or ambiguous translated residues. V3J clonotypes were defined as sequences sharing the same inferred V gene, J gene, and CDR3 amino acid sequence. To compute the percentage overlap between repertoires, the number of shared unique clonotypes was divided by the size of the smaller repertoire. Richness of each repertoire was evaluated using RTK rarefaction, the Chao1 estimator, and Recon v2.1 estimates of unobserved clonotypes. Generation probabilities for all TCRbeta clonotypes obtained by the gDNA method from a handful of donors were computed using OLGA. TCRdb re-hosts the immuneACCESS table, in-frame sequences only. Its copies lack some clones; in the studies checked, an unresolved V gene accounts for under half of them, and the cause for the rest is not known. Clone size and V and J calls were adopted from that table, with D and trimming inferred from the DNA. The sample data list 2 million to 3 million clones, and approximately 93% of these were observed just once. The leading ten clones occupy about 0.34% of the sample.

Deletion took 4 bases off V and 1 base off J, with a span of 12 bases between the germline ends. CDR3 length: 15 amino acids, cysteine to phenylalanine. Just the 45-base CDR3 DNA is kept, in frame starting at base 1. Based on the germline V gene, the CDR1 and CDR2 sequences are SGHTS and YDEGEE. The donors were healthy, HIV-negative adults who had no recently reported acute infections or vaccinations. All donors were Caucasian adults living in Nashville, Tennessee, USA. CD4+ T cells were enriched by magnetic negative selection; naive cells were then positively selected on CD45RA, and the negative fraction formed the memory subset. Blood was obtained by leukapheresis, after which PBMCs were separated by Ficoll-Histopaque density gradient centrifugation and cryopreserved in liquid nitrogen vapor phase. Analytical flow cytometry was used to check the purity and quantity of each magnetically sorted T cell population. Genomic DNA was isolated from every sorted fraction and measured by UV absorbance on a Nanodrop 2000c.

This clone has only a few counts. What antigen it recognizes has not been identified. Base qualities are not at hand, and no much larger clone is one base apart. The receptor was isolated from a man between 18 and 29 years old in good health. Some clones in this sample may be carry-over from other donors' samples. The sequencing sample was made of naive CD4+ T cells from PBMCs. Taken with the paper, the label for cell subset or site translates to: CD45RA+ positively selected. The V gene is TRBV5-8 and the J gene is TRBJ1-5; the D gene assignment is ambiguous. The CDR3 region: CASSEGLESNQPQHF. The DNA sequence is given as TGTGCCAGCAGCGAGGGTTTGGAGAGCAATCAGCCCCAGCATTTT.